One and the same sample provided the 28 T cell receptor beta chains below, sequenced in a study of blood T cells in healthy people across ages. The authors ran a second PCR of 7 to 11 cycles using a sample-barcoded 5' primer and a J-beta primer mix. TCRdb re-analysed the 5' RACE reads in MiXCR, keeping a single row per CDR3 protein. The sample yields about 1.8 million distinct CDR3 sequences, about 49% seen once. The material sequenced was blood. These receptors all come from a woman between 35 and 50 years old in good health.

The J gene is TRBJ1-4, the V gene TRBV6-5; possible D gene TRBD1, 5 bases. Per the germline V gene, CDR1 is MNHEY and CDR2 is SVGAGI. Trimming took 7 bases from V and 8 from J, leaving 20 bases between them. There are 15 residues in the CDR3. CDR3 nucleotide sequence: TGTGCCAGCAATGGGGCCCGGAATATAGGGGAAAAACTGTTTTTT. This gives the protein CASNGARNIGEKLFF.

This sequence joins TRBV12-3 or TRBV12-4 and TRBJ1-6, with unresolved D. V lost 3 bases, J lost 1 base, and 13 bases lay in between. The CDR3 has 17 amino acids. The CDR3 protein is CASSLRGMDSYNSPLHF. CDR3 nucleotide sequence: TGTGCCAGCAGTTTGCGGGGAATGGATTCCTATAATTCACCCCTCCACTTT.

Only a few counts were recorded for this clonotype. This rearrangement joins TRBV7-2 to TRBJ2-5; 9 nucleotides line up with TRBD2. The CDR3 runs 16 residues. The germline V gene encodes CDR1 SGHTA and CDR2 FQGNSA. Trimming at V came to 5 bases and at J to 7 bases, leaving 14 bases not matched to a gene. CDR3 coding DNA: TGTGCCAGCAGCCCACCCCGGCTAGCGGGGTTAGGGACCCAGTACTTC. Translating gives CASSPPRLAGLGTQYF.

CDR3 nucleotides: TGTGCCAGCAGTCCGCGACTAGGAAAAGAGACCCAGTACTTC. Translating it yields CASSPRLGKETQYF. This sequence joins TRBV27 and TRBJ2-5; TRBD2 might be the D (6 bases). The CDR3 loop spans 14 amino acids. Germline loops: CDR1 MNHEY, CDR2 SMNVEV (reference sequence). Trimming cost V 5 bases and J 3 bases, with 13 bases left between them.

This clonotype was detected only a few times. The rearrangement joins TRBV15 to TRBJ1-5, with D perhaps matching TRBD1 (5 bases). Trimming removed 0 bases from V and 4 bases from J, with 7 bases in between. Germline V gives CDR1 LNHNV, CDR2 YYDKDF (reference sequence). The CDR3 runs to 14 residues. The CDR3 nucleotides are TGTGCCACCAGCAGAGACAGGGTTAATCAGCCCCAGCATTTT. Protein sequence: CATSRDRVNQPQHF.

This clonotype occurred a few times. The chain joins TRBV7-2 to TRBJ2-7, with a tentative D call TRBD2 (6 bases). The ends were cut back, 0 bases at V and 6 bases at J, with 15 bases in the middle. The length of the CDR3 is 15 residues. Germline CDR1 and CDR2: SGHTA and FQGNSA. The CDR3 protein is CASSLAAGPSTEQYF. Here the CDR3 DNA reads TGTGCCAGCAGCTTAGCGGCGGGACCTTCAACCGAGCAGTACTTC. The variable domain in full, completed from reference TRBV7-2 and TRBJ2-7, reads GAGVSQSPSNKVTEKGKDVELRCDPISGHTALYWYRQSLGQGLEFLIYFQGNSAPDKSGLPSDRFSAERTGGSVSTLTIQRTQQEDSAVYLCASSLAAGPSTEQYFGPGTRLTVT.

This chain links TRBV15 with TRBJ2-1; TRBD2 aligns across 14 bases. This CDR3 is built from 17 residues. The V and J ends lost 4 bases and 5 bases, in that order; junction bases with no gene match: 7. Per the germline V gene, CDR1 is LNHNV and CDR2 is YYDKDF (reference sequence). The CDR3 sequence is CATSMPSGLAGDNEQFF. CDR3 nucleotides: TGTGCCACCAGCATGCCATCGGGACTAGCGGGGGACAATGAGCAGTTCTTC.

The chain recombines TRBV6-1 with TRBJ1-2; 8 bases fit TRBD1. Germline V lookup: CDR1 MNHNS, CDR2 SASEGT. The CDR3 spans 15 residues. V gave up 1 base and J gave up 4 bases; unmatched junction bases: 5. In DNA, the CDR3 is TGTGCCAGCAGTGAAGGGACAGGGCAAGGCTATGGCTACACCTTC. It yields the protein CASSEGTGQGYGYTF.

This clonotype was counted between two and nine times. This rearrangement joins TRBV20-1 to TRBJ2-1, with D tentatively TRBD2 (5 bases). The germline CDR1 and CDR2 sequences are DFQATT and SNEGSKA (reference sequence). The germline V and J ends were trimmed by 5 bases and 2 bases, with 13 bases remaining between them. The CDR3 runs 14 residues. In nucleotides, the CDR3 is TGCAGTGCTTCTCCAAGCGGTACCTACAATGAGCAGTTCTTC. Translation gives CSASPSGTYNEQFF.

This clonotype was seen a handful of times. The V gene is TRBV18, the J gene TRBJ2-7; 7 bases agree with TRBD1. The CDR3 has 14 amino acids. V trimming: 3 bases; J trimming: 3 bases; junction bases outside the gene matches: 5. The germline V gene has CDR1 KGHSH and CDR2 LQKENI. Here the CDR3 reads CASSPYSGGYEQYF. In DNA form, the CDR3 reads TGTGCCAGCTCACCTTACTCAGGGGGCTACGAGCAGTACTTC.

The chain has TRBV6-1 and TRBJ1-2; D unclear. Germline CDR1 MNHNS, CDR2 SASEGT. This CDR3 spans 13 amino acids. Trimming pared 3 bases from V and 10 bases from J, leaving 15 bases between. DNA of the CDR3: TGTGCCAGCAGTGATTTACCCTTAGCAGACTACACCTTC. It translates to CASSDLPLADYTF.

CDR3 sequence reads: CASRLDRGRLDEQFF. CDR3 nucleotide sequence: TGTGCCAGCAGGCTCGACAGGGGCCGGCTAGATGAGCAGTTCTTC. This chain links TRBV2 with TRBJ2-1; the match to TRBD1 covers 8 bases. CDR3 length equals 15 residues. The germline V gene encodes CDR1 SNHLY and CDR2 FYNNEI. V lost 6 bases to trimming and J lost 8 bases; unmatched junction nucleotides: 12.

CDR3 nucleotides: TGTGCCAGCAGCCCCGCTGGAGCAGCCTATGGCTACACCTTC. It specifies CASSPAGAAYGYTF. This sequence joins TRBV9 and TRBJ1-2; D call uncertain. Trimming shortened V by 4 bases and J by 4 bases, and 14 bases separated the two germline ends. Germline loops: CDR1 SGDLS, CDR2 YYNGEE. This CDR3 contains 14 residues.

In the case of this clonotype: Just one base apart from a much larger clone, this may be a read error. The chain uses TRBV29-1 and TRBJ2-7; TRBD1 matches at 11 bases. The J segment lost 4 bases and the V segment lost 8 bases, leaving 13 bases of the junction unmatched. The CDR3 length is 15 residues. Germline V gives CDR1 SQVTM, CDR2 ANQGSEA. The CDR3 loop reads CSIGGTGGRVYEQYF. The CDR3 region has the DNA TGCAGCATTGGAGGGACAGGGGGGCGAGTGTACGAGCAGTACTTC.

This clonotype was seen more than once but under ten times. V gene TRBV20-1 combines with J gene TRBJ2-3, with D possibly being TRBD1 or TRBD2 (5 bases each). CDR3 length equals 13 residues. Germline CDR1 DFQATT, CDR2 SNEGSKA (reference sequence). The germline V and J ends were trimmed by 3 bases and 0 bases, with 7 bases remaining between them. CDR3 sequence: CSARWDSTDTQYF. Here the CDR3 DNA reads TGCAGTGCTAGGTGGGACAGCACAGATACGCAGTATTTT.

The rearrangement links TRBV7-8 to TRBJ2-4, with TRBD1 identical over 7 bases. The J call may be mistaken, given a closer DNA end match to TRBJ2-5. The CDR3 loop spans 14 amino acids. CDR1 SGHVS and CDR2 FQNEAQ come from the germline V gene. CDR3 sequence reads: CASSSRGRVETQYF. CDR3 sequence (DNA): TGTGCCAGCAGCTCCAGGGGGAGAGTGGAGACCCAGTACTTC.

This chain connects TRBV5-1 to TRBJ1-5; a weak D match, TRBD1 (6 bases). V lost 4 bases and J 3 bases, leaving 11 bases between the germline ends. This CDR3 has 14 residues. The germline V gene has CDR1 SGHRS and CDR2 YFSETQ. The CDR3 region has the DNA TGCGCCAGCAGCCCCGGGACATCCAATCAGCCCCAGCATTTT. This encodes CASSPGTSNQPQHF.

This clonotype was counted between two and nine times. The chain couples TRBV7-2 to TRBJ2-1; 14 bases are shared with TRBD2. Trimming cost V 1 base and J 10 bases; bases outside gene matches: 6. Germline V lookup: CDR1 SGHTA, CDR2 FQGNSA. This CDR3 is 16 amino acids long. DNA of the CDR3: TGTGCCAGCAGCTTAGGGACTAGCGGGGGGCAGGGCGAGCAGTTCTTC. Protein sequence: CASSLGTSGGQGEQFF.

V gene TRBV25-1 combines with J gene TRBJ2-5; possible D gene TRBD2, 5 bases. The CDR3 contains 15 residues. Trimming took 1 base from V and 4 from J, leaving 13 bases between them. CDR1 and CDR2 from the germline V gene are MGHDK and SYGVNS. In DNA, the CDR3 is TGTGCCAGCAGTGAATCCCGGGAAGTCGCAGAGACCCAGTACTTC. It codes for CASSESREVAETQYF.

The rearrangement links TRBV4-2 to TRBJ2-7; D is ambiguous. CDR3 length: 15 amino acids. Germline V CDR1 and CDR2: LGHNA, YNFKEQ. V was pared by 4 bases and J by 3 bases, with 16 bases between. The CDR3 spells CASSREVRMSYEQYF. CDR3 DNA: TGTGCCAGCAGCCGAGAGGTCCGGATGAGCTACGAGCAGTACTTC.

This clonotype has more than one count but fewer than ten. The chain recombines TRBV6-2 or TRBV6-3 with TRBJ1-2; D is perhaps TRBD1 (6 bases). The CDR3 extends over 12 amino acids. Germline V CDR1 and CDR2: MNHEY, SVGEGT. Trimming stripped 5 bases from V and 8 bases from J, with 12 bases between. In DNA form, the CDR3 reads TGTGCCAGCAGTCCCGGGACAAAAGGCTACACCTTC. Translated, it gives CASSPGTKGYTF.

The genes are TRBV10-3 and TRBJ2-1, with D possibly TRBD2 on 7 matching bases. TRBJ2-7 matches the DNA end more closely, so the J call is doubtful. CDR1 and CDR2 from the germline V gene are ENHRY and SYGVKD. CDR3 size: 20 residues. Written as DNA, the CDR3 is TGTGCCATCAGTGCTGACTTGCTTGGTAGTGGGGGGGCGTTTCGCAATGAGCAGTACTTC. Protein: CAISADLLGSGGAFRNEQYF.

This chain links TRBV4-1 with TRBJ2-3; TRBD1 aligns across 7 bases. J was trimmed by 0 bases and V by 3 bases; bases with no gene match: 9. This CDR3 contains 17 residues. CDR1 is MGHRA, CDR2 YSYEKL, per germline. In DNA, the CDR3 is TGCGCCAGCAGCCAGGACCCCACAGGGGTGAGCACAGATACGCAGTATTTT. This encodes CASSQDPTGVSTDTQYF.

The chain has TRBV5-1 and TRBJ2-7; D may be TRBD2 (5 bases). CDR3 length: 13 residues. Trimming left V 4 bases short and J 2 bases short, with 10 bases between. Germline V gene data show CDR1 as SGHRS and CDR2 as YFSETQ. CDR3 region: CASSVREAYEQYF. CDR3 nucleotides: TGCGCCAGCAGCGTCCGGGAAGCCTACGAGCAGTACTTC.

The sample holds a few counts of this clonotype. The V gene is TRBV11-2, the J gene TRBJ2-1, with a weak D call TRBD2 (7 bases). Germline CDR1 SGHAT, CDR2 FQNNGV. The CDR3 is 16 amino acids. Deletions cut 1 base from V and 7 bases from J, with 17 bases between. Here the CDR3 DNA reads TGTGCCAGCAGCTTAGTTTTGCGGGGGCTCGTAAATGAGCAGTTCTTC. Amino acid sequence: CASSLVLRGLVNEQFF.

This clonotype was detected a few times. The DNA for the CDR3 is TGCAGTGCTAGAAGTCCCGGTATGTCCCAGTACTTC. Translating it yields CSARSPGMSQYF. V usage is TRBV20-1 and J usage is TRBJ2-5; D uncertain. Germline V gives CDR1 DFQATT, CDR2 SNEGSKA (reference sequence). With 2 bases removed from V and 9 bases from J, the gap between germline ends came to 13 bases. There are 12 residues in the CDR3.

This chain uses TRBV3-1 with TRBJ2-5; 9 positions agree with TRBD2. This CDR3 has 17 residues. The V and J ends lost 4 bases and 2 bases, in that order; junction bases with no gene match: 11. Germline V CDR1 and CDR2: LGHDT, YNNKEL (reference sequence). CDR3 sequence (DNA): TGTGCCAGCAGCCCCTTGGGTCTAGCGGGGAGTCAAGAGACCCAGTACTTC. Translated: CASSPLGLAGSQETQYF.

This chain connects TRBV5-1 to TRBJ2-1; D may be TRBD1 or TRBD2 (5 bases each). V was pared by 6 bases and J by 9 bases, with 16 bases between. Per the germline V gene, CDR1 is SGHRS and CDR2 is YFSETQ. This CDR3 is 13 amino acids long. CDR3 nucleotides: TGCGCCAGCACCGCGGTGGGGGTAGGTGAGCAGTTCTTC. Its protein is CASTAVGVGEQFF.